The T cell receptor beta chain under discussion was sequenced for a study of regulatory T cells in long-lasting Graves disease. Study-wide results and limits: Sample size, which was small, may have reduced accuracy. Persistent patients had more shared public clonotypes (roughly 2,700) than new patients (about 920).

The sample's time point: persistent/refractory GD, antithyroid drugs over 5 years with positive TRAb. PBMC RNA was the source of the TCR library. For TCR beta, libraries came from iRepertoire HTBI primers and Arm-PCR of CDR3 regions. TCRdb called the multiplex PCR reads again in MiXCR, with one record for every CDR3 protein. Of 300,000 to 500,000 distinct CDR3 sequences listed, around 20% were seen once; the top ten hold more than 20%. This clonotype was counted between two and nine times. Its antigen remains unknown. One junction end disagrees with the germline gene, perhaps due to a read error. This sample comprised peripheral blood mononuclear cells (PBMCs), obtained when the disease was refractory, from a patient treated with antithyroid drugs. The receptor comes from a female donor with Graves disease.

The CDR3 reads CAITEGVNTEAFF. For the CDR3, the DNA is TGTGCCATCACTGAGGGGGTGAACACTGAAGCTTTCTTT. The chain links TRBV10-3 to TRBJ1-1; D is possibly TRBD1 (6 bases). Germline CDR1 and CDR2: ENHRY and SYGVKD. The CDR3 runs 13 residues.